The rows below give T cell receptor beta chains drawn from one sample of a study of cytomegalovirus exposure and HLA in healthy donors. Here immunoSEQ multiplex PCR was the method, and the copy in TCRdb shows in-frame clones only, minus some. The sample records 150,000 to 200,000 clones, around 83% being singletons. The specimen was PBMCs. The source of these receptors is a male donor in good health and CMV-seropositive. CDR3s include the opening cysteine and the closing phenylalanine or tryptophan. D genes are given only for firm matches. Rows may omit the clone size; those that give it use once, few, many or a size class.

TRBV27	TRBJ2-5	-	-	TGTGCCAGCAGTCCTGTGGAGGTAACGACCCAGTACTTC	CASSPVEVTTQYF
TRBV10-3	TRBJ1-1	-	-	TGTGCCATCAGTGACCCTACAGTTGTTGTCACTGAAGCTTTCTTT	CAISDPTVVVTEAFF
TRBV11-2	TRBJ1-3	-	-	TGTGCCAGCAGCTTAGATTGGGGAGCAGGAAACACCATATATTTT	CASSLDWGAGNTIYF
TRBV4-1	TRBJ2-3	-	-	TGCGCCAGCAGCTACAGATCAGGCACAGATACGCAGTATTTT	CASSYRSGTDTQYF
TRBV28	TRBJ1-2	TRBD1	-	TGTGCCAGCAGTTTATCCCCCCTCGACAGGGGTAACTATGGCTACACCTTC	CASSLSPLDRGNYGYTF
TRBV5-1	TRBJ2-7	TRBD1	-	TGCGCCAGCAGCTTGGAGGGACAGTCGGGCTACGAGCAGTACTTC	CASSLEGQSGYEQYF
TRBV7-8	TRBJ1-1	-	-	TGTGCCAGCAGCTTGAGGCGGCAAGCTTTCTTT	CASSLRRQAFF
TRBV30	TRBJ2-1	TRBD2	-	TGTGCCCGGGGACTAGCGGGCAATGAGCAGTTCTTC	CARGLAGNEQFF
TRBV14	TRBJ2-4	TRBD1	-	TGTGCCAGCAGCCAAGCGGGAAGGCCCGGGGACAGTCAGTACTTC	CASSQAGRPGDSQYF
TRBV11-2	TRBJ2-1	TRBD2	few	TGTGCCAGCAGCCGCAGGACTAGCGGGAGGGCCCTCGATGAGCAGTTCTTC	CASSRRTSGRALDEQFF
TRBV6-1	TRBJ2-3	TRBD2	-	TGTGCCAGCAGTGCCCTAGGACTAGCGGGGAAGGGGGGAGATACGCAGTATTTT	CASSALGLAGKGGDTQYF
TRBV5-6	TRBJ1-1	TRBD1	-	TGTGCCAGCAGCTATGACAGGGAAATGAACACTGAAGCTTTCTTT	CASSYDREMNTEAFF
TRBV5-4	TRBJ2-1	TRBD1	once	TGTGCCAGCAGCCTACTGGACAGGGACAATGAGCAGTTCTTC	CASSLLDRDNEQFF
TRBV30	TRBJ1-5	-	-	TGTGCCTGGAGCTTTGGGGGGACCTCAGGTCAGCCCCAGCATTTT	CAWSFGGTSGQPQHF
TRBV6-1	TRBJ2-2	TRBD2	many	TGTGCCAGCAGGGATAGCGGGGGGCACACCGGGGAGCTGTTTTTT	CASRDSGGHTGELFF
TRBV5-6	TRBJ2-7	-	few	TGTGCCAGCAGCTTGGCGCTAGGGGGGGCGTACGAGCAGTACTTC	CASSLALGGAYEQYF
TRBV27	TRBJ2-7	TRBD1	-	TGTGCCAGCAGCGCGGGACAGGGTTGGATGTACGAGCAGTACTTC	CASSAGQGWMYEQYF
TRBV5-4	TRBJ2-6	TRBD1	once	TGTGCCAGCAGGAGACAGGGGTCTGCCCCTGGGGCCAACGTCCTGACTTTC	CASRRQGSAPGANVLTF
TRBV11-3	TRBJ2-4	TRBD2	few	TGTGCCAGCTCGGCGGGGGGAGGTGTTAAAAACATTCAGTACTTC	CASSAGGGVKNIQYF
TRBV7-2	TRBJ2-7	TRBD2	-	TGTGCCAGCAGCCAAAGCGGGGGGTACTCCTACGAGCAGTACTTC	CASSQSGGYSYEQYF
TRBV4-3	TRBJ1-5	-	-	TGCGCCAGCAGCCAAGACCCATTCAATCAGCCCCAGCATTTT	CASSQDPFNQPQHF
TRBV4-3	TRBJ2-7	TRBD1	-	TGCGCCAGCAGCCAACAGACAGGGCTCTCCTACGAGCAGTACTTC	CASSQQTGLSYEQYF
TRBV19	TRBJ1-1	TRBD1	-	TGTGCCGTCTTCCAGGACAGGGGGGGAACTGAAGCTTTCTTT	CAVFQDRGGTEAFF
TRBV4-3	TRBJ1-3	-	-	TGCGCCAGCAGCCAAGAGGCGCGGGGTTTTGGAAACACCATATATTTT	CASSQEARGFGNTIYF
TRBV5-4	TRBJ1-1	-	-	TGTGCCAGCAGCCCCATGACAGGAACGAACACTGAAGCTTTCTTT	CASSPMTGTNTEAFF
TRBV4-1	TRBJ1-2	-	-	TGCGCCAGCAGCCAAGTTGCAGGGTCTTCCCAGACTTATGGCTACACCTTC	CASSQVAGSSQTYGYTF
TRBV30	TRBJ1-5	-	-	TGTGCCTGGAGCCCAGGGCCCAATCAGCCCCAGCATTTT	CAWSPGPNQPQHF
TRBV5-1	TRBJ1-4	-	-	TGCGCCAGCAGCTTGGCCCGGCCGCCCTCGGAGGCTGAAAAACTGTTTTTT	CASSLARPPSEAEKLFF
TRBV4-3	TRBJ1-3	-	-	TGCGCCAGCAGCCAAGATACAGGGATGGAGGTCGGAAACACCATATATTTT	CASSQDTGMEVGNTIYF
TRBV5-5	TRBJ1-4	TRBD1	-	TGTGCCAGCAGCCGACAGGGGGAATTTGAAAAACTGTTTTTT	CASSRQGEFEKLFF
TRBV30	TRBJ2-2	TRBD2	-	TGTGCCTGGATGGCGCGGGGGTACACCGGGGAGCTGTTTTTT	CAWMARGYTGELFF
TRBV2	TRBJ2-3	TRBD2	-	TGTGCCAGTCCTATTAGCGGGGGCCCCACAGATACGCAGTATTTT	CASPISGGPTDTQYF
TRBV5-8	TRBJ1-2	-	-	TGTGCCAGCAGCTTTAATACTAACTATGGCTACACCTTC	CASSFNTNYGYTF
TRBV30	TRBJ2-2	TRBD1	-	TGTGCCTGGAGAGATAAAAGGAGTACGGGACAGGGGAACACCGGGGAGCTGTTTTTT	CAWRDKRSTGQGNTGELFF
TRBV4-3	TRBJ2-7	-	few	TGCGCCAGCAGCCAAGATCGGGGACAAACCCTCTCCTACGAGCAGTACTTC	CASSQDRGQTLSYEQYF
TRBV7-2	TRBJ2-2	-	-	TGTGCCAGCAGCTCCCGTAACACCGGGGAGCTGTTTTTT	CASSSRNTGELFF
TRBV9	TRBJ2-1	-	-	TGTGCCAGCAGCGTCTCCGGGGGAGCAAACAATGAGCAGTTCTTC	CASSVSGGANNEQFF
TRBV5-4	TRBJ2-5	-	once	TGTGCCAGCAGCTTGGCTGGCTGGGGGCGGCAAGAGACCCAGTACTTC	CASSLAGWGRQETQYF
TRBV7-2	TRBJ2-1	TRBD2	-	TGTGCCAGCACAGAGACTAGCGGGAGGGCCGGTGAGCAGTTCTTC	CASTETSGRAGEQFF
TRBV9	TRBJ2-1	TRBD2	-	TGTGCCAGCAGCGTAGGTTACGGGGGGGGGAATGAGCAGTTCTTC	CASSVGYGGGNEQFF
TRBV6-1	TRBJ1-5	-	few	TGTGCCAGCAGTTATACCGGGCAGCCCCAGCATTTT	CASSYTGQPQHF
TRBV5-4	TRBJ1-1	TRBD1	-	TGTGCCAGCAGCTGGACAGGGGCGGACACTGAAGCTTTCTTT	CASSWTGADTEAFF